This T cell receptor (beta chain) was recorded in a study of cytomegalovirus exposure and HLA in healthy donors. Study-level points and caveats: A previous analysis found most TCR beta V segments productive roughly 90% or roughly 30% of the time. Later genetic work tied a missense DCLRE1C variant to beta-chain V and J trimming. Further analysis was carried out later, and it showed several of the most significant clusters appearing linked to common viral pathogens.

This CDR3 is built from 15 residues. CDR1 and CDR2 from the germline V gene are MNHEY and SVGAGI. V trimming: 7 bases; J trimming: 7 bases; junction bases outside the gene matches: 13. The study ran its PCR with 60 Vbeta and 13 Jbeta primers. Original data processing: Per a later analysis, the number of unique TCR beta chains was about 80 million, of which about 11 million were shared. Assay used: immunoSEQ multiplex PCR; TCRdb lists only in-frame clones, some missing. The DNA was the basis for D and trimming; V, J and clone size are from that table. The sample lists about 140,000 clones, under 70% occurring once. About this clone itself: Its target is unknown.

The V call is TRBV6-5, the J call TRBJ1-2, with 9 bases identical to TRBD1. The TCR sequence derives from a woman aged 55-75 years in good health and CMV-seronegative. Input material: PBMCs. Here the CDR3 reads CASTPGTGLIGGYTF. In nucleotides, the CDR3 is TGTGCCAGCACCCCCGGGACAGGGTTGATAGGTGGCTACACCTTC.